This entry describes one T cell receptor beta chain. Its antigen remains unidentified. The sample originates from a study of cytomegalovirus exposure and HLA in healthy donors. The CDR3 covers 14 residues. The germline CDR1 and CDR2 sequences are SGHTA and FQGNSA. Trimming removed 3 bases at V and 0 bases at J, with 5 bases between. Amplification used 60 Vbeta primers and 13 Jbeta primers. TCRdb's copy holds only in-frame clones and misses some; the assay was immunoSEQ multiplex PCR. The sample gives roughly 100,000 clones, 69% of which show up once; approximately 3% is in the top ten. The study's findings and limits: A later analysis appeared to link common viral pathogens to several of the most significant clusters. In an earlier analysis, about 87% or about 30%: the productive usage of most TCR beta V segments. An analysis was carried out at a later point. It showed that HLA-associated TCR beta chains were more clonally expanded than equally common non-associated chains.

The chain links TRBV7-2 to TRBJ2-2; D is unresolved. The receptor's source is a man aged 25 to 40 in good health and CMV-seronegative. The sequencing sample was made of PBMCs. In nucleotides, the CDR3 is TGTGCCAGCAGCTTGAGCACGAACACCGGGGAGCTGTTTTTT. It encodes CASSLSTNTGELFF.